This section outlines one T cell receptor (beta chain) sequence together with its context. The antigen remains undetermined. The CDR3 has 16 residues. Germline V lookup: CDR1 SQVTM, CDR2 ANQGSEA. V shed 4 bases and J 6 bases; nucleotides not matched to a gene: 15. CD45RO-negative, CCR7-positively selected cells formed the naive CD8 fraction, excluding terminally differentiated effector memory CD45RA+ cells. This sample stems from a study of shared clonotypes between healthy human individuals. Study-level results: The expectation was that sequencing depth would affect clonotype sharing among donors.

Deep-level settings were used for running the assay. Method: immunoSEQ multiplex PCR; TCRdb's copy keeps in-frame clones and lacks some. Here the sample spans roughly 810,000 clones, approximately 97% being singletons. The sequenced sample was naive CD8+ T cells sorted from blood. The genes are TRBV29-1 and TRBJ1-2, with 9 bases lining up with TRBD1. The TCR originated in a man between 25 and 39 years old in good health. CDR3 loop: CSVVGYTGGAGDGYTF. CDR3 bases: TGCAGCGTTGTAGGGTATACAGGGGGCGCCGGGGATGGCTACACCTTC.